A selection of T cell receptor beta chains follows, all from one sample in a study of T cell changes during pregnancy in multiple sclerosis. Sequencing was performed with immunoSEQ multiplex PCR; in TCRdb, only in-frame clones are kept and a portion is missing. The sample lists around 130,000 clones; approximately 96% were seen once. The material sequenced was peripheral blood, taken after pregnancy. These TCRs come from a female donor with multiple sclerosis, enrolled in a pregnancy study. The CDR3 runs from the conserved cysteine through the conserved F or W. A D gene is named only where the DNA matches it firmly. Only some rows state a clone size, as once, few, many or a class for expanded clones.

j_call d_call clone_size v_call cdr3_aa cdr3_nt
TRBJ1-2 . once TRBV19 CASSIPPRGNYGYTF TGTGCCAGTAGTATCCCACCGCGGGGGAACTATGGCTACACCTTC
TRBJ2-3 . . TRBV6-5 CASSSLQGFRIPQYF TGTGCCAGCAGTTCCCTACAGGGTTTTAGGATACCGCAGTATTTT
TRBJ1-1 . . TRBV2 CASRAGNMNTEAFF TGTGCCAGCCGCGCAGGTAACATGAACACTGAAGCTTTCTTT
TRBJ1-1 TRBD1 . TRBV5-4 CASSVDRGWPEAFF TGTGCCAGCAGCGTCGACAGGGGTTGGCCTGAAGCTTTCTTT
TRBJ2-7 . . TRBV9 CASSPREGGYEQYF TGTGCCAGCAGCCCGAGAGAGGGGGGGTACGAGCAGTACTTC
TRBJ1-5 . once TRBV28 CASSERYSNQPQHF TGTGCCAGCAGTGAGAGATATAGCAATCAGCCCCAGCATTTT
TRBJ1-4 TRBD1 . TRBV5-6 CASLRTGENEKLFF TGTGCCAGCCTAAGGACAGGGGAGAATGAAAAACTGTTTTTT
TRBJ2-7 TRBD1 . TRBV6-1 CASSRTTGTNEQYF TGTGCCAGCAGTCGAACGACAGGGACCAACGAGCAGTACTTC
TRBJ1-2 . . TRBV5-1 CASSLGSPSRVYGYTF TGCGCCAGCAGCTTGGGTTCCCCGTCGCGGGTCTATGGCTACACCTTC
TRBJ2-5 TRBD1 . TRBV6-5 CASSYLGTGGKETQYF TGTGCCAGCAGTTACCTAGGGACAGGGGGGAAGGAGACCCAGTACTTC
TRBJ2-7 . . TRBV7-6 CASKRDEQYF TGTGCCAGCAAACGGGACGAGCAGTACTTC
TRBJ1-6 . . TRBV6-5 CASSPRVLSPLHF TGTGCCAGCAGTCCCAGGGTACTCTCACCCCTCCACTTT
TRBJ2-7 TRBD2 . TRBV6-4 CASPGTDGLAGGPYEQYF TGTGCCAGCCCTGGGACAGACGGACTAGCGGGAGGTCCCTACGAGCAGTACTTC
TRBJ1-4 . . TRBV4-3 CASSQGSRVGNEKLFF TGCGCCAGCAGCCAAGGGTCCAGGGTCGGAAATGAAAAACTGTTTTTT
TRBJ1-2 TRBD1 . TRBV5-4 CASSPRQGAVYGYTF TGTGCCAGCAGCCCGCGACAGGGGGCTGTCTATGGCTACACCTTC
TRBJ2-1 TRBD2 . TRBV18 CASSPGLAGEFGQFF TGTGCCAGCTCACCGGGACTAGCGGGAGAGTTCGGGCAGTTCTTC
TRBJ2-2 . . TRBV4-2 CASGRGIASNTGELFF TGTGCCAGCGGGCGGGGAATAGCCTCGAACACCGGGGAGCTGTTTTTT
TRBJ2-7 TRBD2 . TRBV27 CASSLSGRAYEQYF TGTGCCAGCAGTCTAAGCGGGAGGGCCTACGAGCAGTACTTC
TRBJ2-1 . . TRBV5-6 CASSFWETLYNEQFF TGTGCCAGCAGCTTTTGGGAGACCCTCTACAATGAGCAGTTCTTC
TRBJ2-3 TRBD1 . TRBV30 CAWSAHRGPIDTQYF TGTGCCTGGAGTGCTCACAGGGGGCCGATAGATACGCAGTATTTT
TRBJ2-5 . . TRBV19 CASSIRVQETQYF TGTGCCAGTAGTATCAGGGTCCAAGAGACCCAGTACTTC
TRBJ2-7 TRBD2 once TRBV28 CASSLYREETYF TGTGCCAGCAGTTTATACCGGGAGGAAACGTACTTC
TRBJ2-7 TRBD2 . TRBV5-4 CASSAPSGSVYEQYF TGTGCCAGCAGCGCGCCTAGCGGGAGCGTCTACGAGCAGTACTTC
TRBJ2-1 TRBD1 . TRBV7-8 CASSLRDRVVDEQFF TGTGCCAGCAGCTTAAGGGACAGGGTAGTCGATGAGCAGTTCTTC
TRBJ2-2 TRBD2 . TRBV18 CASSRREGVRNTGELFF TGTGCCAGCTCACGACGGGAGGGAGTAAGGAACACCGGGGAGCTGTTTTTT
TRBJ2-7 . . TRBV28 CASSWTATYEQYF TGTGCCAGCAGCTGGACAGCCACCTACGAGCAGTACTTC
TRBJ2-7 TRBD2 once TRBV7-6 CASSKGSGRGYEQYF TGTGCCAGCAGCAAAGGTAGCGGGAGGGGCTACGAGCAGTACTTC
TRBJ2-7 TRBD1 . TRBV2 CASLWGTGRNEQYF TGTGCCAGCCTTTGGGGGACAGGGAGAAACGAGCAGTACTTC